This TCR beta chain was identified in a study of T cell repertoires in ileal Crohn's disease. As to time point: neoterminal ileum biopsy at postoperative endoscopy, about 6 months after surgery. Germline CDR1 reads MNHEY; CDR2 reads SVGAGI. This CDR3 comprises 15 residues. V lost 0 bases and J 6 bases, leaving 11 bases between the germline ends. Method: immunoSEQ multiplex PCR; TCRdb's copy keeps in-frame clones and lacks some. The repertoire holds about 1,100 clones, with more than 80% as singletons. This chain joins TRBV6-5 and TRBJ2-2; D is possibly TRBD1 (6 bases). The receptor was derived from an adult with Crohn's disease. Sequenced: ileal tissue. The CDR3 sequence: CASSYSTAGAGELFF. The CDR3 DNA follows: TGTGCCAGCAGTTACTCGACGGCAGGGGCCGGGGAGCTGTTTTTT.